These 4 T cell receptor beta chains share one sample of origin, sequenced in a study of shared clonotypes between healthy human individuals. Sequenced by immunoSEQ multiplex PCR; TCRdb stores in-frame clones only, minus some. The table lists some 96,000 clones, less than 50% of them singletons, with around 15% in the top ten. The sequenced material came from PBMCs. The origin of the receptors is a woman aged 40 to 50 in good health. Some clones in this sample may be carry-over from other donors' samples.

Comment on this clone: It is likely a read error: a sequence one base away is far more abundant. The rearrangement joins TRBV30 to TRBJ2-2, with D uncertain. This CDR3 is 15 amino acids long. CDR1 is GTSNPN and CDR2 is SVGIG in the germline V gene (reference sequence). Here the CDR3 reads CVWSVLGNRPGELFF. The DNA of the CDR3 is TGTGTCTGGAGTGTACTGGGGAACAGACCCGGGGAGCTGTTTTTT.

The gene calls are TRBV28 and TRBJ1-5, with 10 bases identical to TRBD1. Germline CDR1 reads MDHEN; CDR2 reads SYDVKM. V shed 4 bases, J shed 4 bases, and the junction held 1 base outside the gene matches. This CDR3 region has 14 residues. The CDR3 sequence is CASSSGQGNQPQHF. For the CDR3, the DNA is TGTGCCAGCAGTTCGGGACAGGGGAATCAGCCCCAGCATTTT.

V is TRBV11-2 and J is TRBJ2-7; D is uncertain. Germline CDR1 SGHAT, CDR2 FQNNGV. The length of the CDR3 is 11 residues. V was cut by 3 bases and J by 3 bases, with 3 bases left in between. CDR3 bases: TGTGCCAGCAGCTTCTACTACGAGCAGTACTTC. This translates into CASSFYYEQYF.

This clone was seen once. This rearrangement joins TRBV7-3 to TRBJ2-5; possible D gene TRBD2, 5 bases. V lost 8 bases, J lost 2 bases, and 18 bases lay in between. Germline assignment: CDR1 SGHTA and CDR2 FQGTGA. The CDR3 is made up of 15 amino acids. The CDR3 is CASPRGKWDQETQYF. The CDR3, as DNA: TGTGCCAGCCCTCGGGGAAAATGGGATCAAGAGACCCAGTACTTC.